Following are 30 T cell receptor beta chains from one sample sequenced in a study of response to subunit inactivated influenza vaccine. TCRdb called the RT-PCR reads again in MiXCR, with one record for every CDR3 protein. The sample yields 500,000 to 700,000 distinct CDR3 sequences, 20% to 25% seen once. This sample also appeared in a second study, on T cells expressing NK-cell markers. According to that study: 5'RACE template switching with UMIs produced the TCR beta cDNA.

The sequencing used CD4+ T cells sorted from PBMCs, collected approximately 13 days after vaccination. Source of these receptors: a man between 45 and 60 years old who received an inactivated influenza vaccine.

The genes are TRBV27 and TRBJ1-2, with 8 nucleotides matching TRBD1. The CDR3 is 14 amino acids. CDR1 and CDR2 from the germline V gene are MNHEY and SMNVEV (reference sequence). With 2 bases clipped from V and 7 bases from J, the junction kept 6 bases outside the gene matches. The CDR3 loop reads CASSLNGQGGGYTF. CDR3 DNA sequence: TGTGCCAGCAGTTTAAACGGACAGGGAGGTGGCTACACCTTC.

A few counts support this clonotype. The chain has TRBV7-7 and TRBJ2-1, with D possibly being TRBD2 (5 bases). This CDR3 comprises 15 residues. Germline CDR1 is SSHAT and CDR2 is FNYEAQ (reference sequence). Trimming took off 1 base at V and 4 bases at J, with 11 bases between the two ends. Here the CDR3 reads CASSLGAGLYNEQFF. DNA for the CDR3: TGTGCCAGCAGCTTAGGCGCAGGACTTTACAATGAGCAGTTCTTC.

This clonotype has a handful of counts. V and J are TRBV5-1 and TRBJ2-5, with TRBD1 matching 9 bases. The CDR3 sequence is 15 residues long. Germline V lookup: CDR1 SGHRS, CDR2 YFSETQ. V lost 4 bases and J lost 4; bases outside the gene matches: 8. CDR3 loop: CASSPRQGGRETQYF. The CDR3 DNA follows: TGCGCCAGCAGCCCCCGACAGGGGGGGAGAGAGACCCAGTACTTC.

This chain links TRBV7-2 with TRBJ2-7, with TRBD1 matching 9 bases. Germline CDR1 and CDR2: SGHTA and FQGNSA. CDR3 length: 17 amino acids. The J segment lost 6 bases and the V segment lost 5 bases, leaving 17 bases of the junction unmatched. The CDR3 sequence is CASSHNPPGQGASEQYF. Written as DNA, the CDR3 is TGTGCCAGCAGCCACAACCCTCCGGGACAGGGTGCGTCCGAGCAGTACTTC.

This rearrangement joins TRBV7-6 to TRBJ1-1; D is unresolved. Germline V gene lookup returns CDR1 SGHVS and CDR2 FNYEAQ. The CDR3 has 14 residues. With 5 bases removed from V and 1 base from J, the gap between germline ends came to 11 bases. Here the CDR3 reads CASSDTGWNTEAFF. CDR3 DNA sequence: TGTGCCAGCAGCGATACCGGTTGGAACACTGAAGCTTTCTTT.

This clonotype was seen only a few times. The chain recombines TRBV7-9 with TRBJ2-5; a possible D gene is TRBD2 (6 bases). The CDR3 is 16 amino acids. CDR1 and CDR2 (germline): SEHNR, FQNEAQ (reference sequence). Trimming removed 2 bases from V and 5 bases from J, with 18 bases in between. In DNA, the CDR3 is TGTGCCAGCAGCTTAACTCGGAGGGGCCGTTATGAGACCCAGTACTTC. It specifies CASSLTRRGRYETQYF.

Here the CDR3 DNA reads TGTGCCAGCAGTTACTCCCGAGGCGGGAGCACCCCCCGGCATGAGCAGTTCTTC. Residues: CASSYSRGGSTPRHEQFF. The chain carries TRBV6-2 or TRBV6-3 and TRBJ2-1; 7 positions match TRBD2. CDR1 and CDR2 (germline): MNHEY, SVGEGT. Trimming at V came to 0 bases and at J to 8 bases, leaving 16 bases not matched to a gene. The CDR3 is made up of 18 amino acids.

The V gene is TRBV15, the J gene TRBJ2-2, with TRBD2 matching 10 bases. CDR3 length equals 16 residues. Trimming at V came to 4 bases and at J to 6 bases, leaving 8 bases not matched to a gene. The germline V gene has CDR1 LNHNV and CDR2 YYDKDF (reference sequence). The CDR3 bases are TGTGCCACCAGCACACAGCGGGGGGGCCCCGCCGGGGAGCTGTTTTTT. The encoded protein is CATSTQRGGPAGELFF.

The chain recombines TRBV6-2 or TRBV6-3 with TRBJ2-3; 7 bases are shared with TRBD2. The V gene end was trimmed by 0 bases and the J gene end by 1 base; junction bases not matched to a gene: 4. The CDR3 totals 16 residues. Germline CDR1 reads MNHEY; CDR2 reads SVGEGT. CDR3 nucleotides: TGTGCCAGCAGTTACTCGCATAGCGGGCGCACAGATACGCAGTATTTT. Translating gives CASSYSHSGRTDTQYF.

This clonotype was seen a handful of times. The gene calls are TRBV28 and TRBJ2-5; no reliable D call. Germline V gives CDR1 MDHEN, CDR2 SYDVKM. The V and J ends lost 7 bases and 4 bases respectively, with 10 bases between them. The CDR3 loop spans 12 amino acids. CDR3 sequence: CASKQGSETQYF. The CDR3 DNA is TGTGCCAGCAAACAAGGGTCAGAGACCCAGTACTTC.

The V gene is TRBV4-2, the J gene TRBJ2-7, with D maybe TRBD2 (5 bases). The CDR3 contains 16 residues. CDR1 is LGHNA and CDR2 is YNFKEQ in the germline V gene. V lost 0 bases, J lost 5 bases, and 17 bases lay in between. CDR3: CASSQDPGSRADEQYF. The CDR3 nucleotides are TGTGCCAGCAGCCAAGATCCGGGGAGTAGAGCGGACGAGCAGTACTTC.

This chain joins TRBV20-1 and TRBJ2-3; 7 nucleotides match TRBD1. The germline V gene has CDR1 DFQATT and CDR2 SNEGSKA (reference sequence). This CDR3 region has 15 residues. V lost 5 bases, J lost 2 bases, and 10 bases stayed unmatched. CDR3 DNA sequence: TGCAGTGCTGGCCCCGCGACAGGGCACACAGATACGCAGTATTTT. It encodes CSAGPATGHTDTQYF.

This clonotype has a single count. This chain connects TRBV14 to TRBJ1-6; D unresolved. The germline V gene encodes CDR1 SGHDN and CDR2 FVKESK. The CDR3 spans 15 residues. The ends were cut back, 1 base at V and 7 bases at J, with 11 bases in the middle. The CDR3 DNA follows: TGTGCCAGCAGCCAAGTAGGTGGTTCGAATTCACCCCTCCACTTT. Translated: CASSQVGGSNSPLHF. The entire variable domain, with the rest obtained from reference TRBV14 and TRBJ1-6, is as follows: EAGVTQFPSHSVIEKGQTVTLRCDPISGHDNLYWYRRVMGKEIKFLLHFVKESKQDESGMPNNRFLAERTGGTYSTLKVQPAELEDSGVYFCASSQVGGSNSPLHFGNGTRLTVT.

This rearrangement joins TRBV5-6 to TRBJ2-7, with a weak D call TRBD2 (6 bases). The germline V and J ends were trimmed by 1 base and 1 base, with 15 bases remaining between them. The CDR3 has 16 amino acids. Germline V gives CDR1 SGHDT, CDR2 YYEEEE. The CDR3 DNA follows: TGTGCCAGCAGCTTGCATGCGGGACGGGTTTCCTACGAGCAGTACTTC. It codes for CASSLHAGRVSYEQYF.

This clonotype was seen many times. V and J are TRBV18 and TRBJ2-1, with a weak D call TRBD1 (6 bases). V was cut by 3 bases and J by 5 bases, with 20 bases left in between. This CDR3 contains 17 residues. CDR1 is KGHSH and CDR2 is LQKENI in the germline V gene. The CDR3 spells CASSPPIEDSDHNEQFF. DNA for the CDR3: TGTGCCAGCTCACCGCCAATCGAGGACAGCGATCACAATGAGCAGTTCTTC.

The genes are TRBV5-5 and TRBJ2-3; 8 nucleotides align to TRBD1. The CDR3 consists of 17 residues. The V segment lost 0 bases and the J segment 0 bases; nucleotides outside the gene matches: 6. Per germline, CDR1 SGHKS and CDR2 YYEKEE (reference sequence). The CDR3 sequence is CASSLDYHRGSTDTQYF. As DNA, the CDR3 is TGTGCCAGCAGCTTGGACTACCACAGGGGGAGCACAGATACGCAGTATTTT.

The chain combines TRBV6-1 with TRBJ2-2; perhaps TRBD1 as D (5 bases). From germline, CDR1 is MNHNS and CDR2 SASEGT. The CDR3 loop spans 15 amino acids. The germline V and J ends were trimmed by 6 bases and 3 bases, with 14 bases remaining between them. DNA for the CDR3: TGTGCCAGCAGACCCGACTTAGGGGACACCGGGGAGCTGTTTTTT. Protein product: CASRPDLGDTGELFF.

This clonotype came up a few times. V and J are TRBV19 and TRBJ2-7, with 8 bases aligning to TRBD1. The CDR3 totals 14 residues. V lost 4 bases, J lost 2 bases, and 4 bases stayed unmatched. Germline V gives CDR1 LNHDA, CDR2 SQIVND (reference sequence). The CDR3 loop reads CASSKGQAAYEQYF. As DNA, the CDR3 is TGTGCCAGTAGTAAGGGACAGGCCGCCTACGAGCAGTACTTC.

This clonotype came up a few times. CDR3 sequence: CASSPSTSGLSYEQYF. The DNA of the CDR3 is TGTGCCAGCAGCCCCTCGACTAGCGGGCTCTCCTACGAGCAGTACTTC. The chain combines TRBV4-2 with TRBJ2-7; the match to TRBD2 covers 10 bases. Per the germline V gene, CDR1 is LGHNA and CDR2 is YNFKEQ. This CDR3 spans 16 amino acids. J gave up 0 bases and V 4 bases, and 6 bases lay outside the gene matches.

J is TRBJ2-3 and V is TRBV11-2, with TRBD2 matching over 7 bases. Unmatched junction bases numbered 11, after V lost 0 bases and J lost 2 bases. Germline V gene lookup returns CDR1 SGHAT and CDR2 FQNNGV. This CDR3 region has 18 residues. CDR3 in amino acids: CASSLDGGLLANTDTQYF. The CDR3 DNA sequence: TGTGCCAGCAGCTTAGATGGAGGTCTACTAGCGAACACAGATACGCAGTATTTT.

This chain connects TRBV6-2 or TRBV6-3 to TRBJ2-1; D not certain. The CDR3 sequence is 12 residues long. The V end lost 8 bases, the J end lost 8 bases, and 13 bases lay between the germline ends. Germline values: CDR1 MNHEY, CDR2 SVGEGT. CDR3 nucleotides: TGTGCCAGCGGTCTTGACTGGTATGAGCAGTTCTTC. It codes for CASGLDWYEQFF.

This clonotype occurred many times. CDR3 bases: TGTGCCAGCAGCCACTCGGGACTTGCGGGATCGGATACGCAGTATTTT. This translates into CASSHSGLAGSDTQYF. This chain joins TRBV6-5 and TRBJ2-3; tentatively, D is TRBD2 (6 bases). The V gene's germline CDR1 is MNHEY and CDR2 SVGAGI. The V gene lost 6 bases and the J gene lost 6 bases, with 22 bases spanning the gap. The CDR3 sequence is 16 residues long.

This clonotype was observed a few times. This rearrangement joins TRBV29-1 to TRBJ1-4; D gene ambiguous. V was shortened by 4 bases and J by 5 bases, with 11 bases between the two germline ends. Germline-derived CDR1 and CDR2 are SQVTM and ANQGSEA. The CDR3 extends over 13 amino acids. CDR3 sequence (DNA): TGCAGCGTTGGCAGCGCTTCAAATGAAAAACTGTTTTTT. Protein sequence: CSVGSASNEKLFF.

This clonotype has more than one count but fewer than ten. The chain's CDR3 is CSARGSGSIDEQFF. The CDR3 DNA follows: TGCAGTGCTAGAGGTAGCGGGAGTATCGATGAGCAGTTCTTC. The rearrangement uses TRBV20-1 and TRBJ2-1; 9 positions agree with TRBD2. The ends lost 1 base at V and 8 bases at J; junction bases unmatched: 6. This CDR3 is 14 amino acids long. CDR1 and CDR2 (germline): DFQATT, SNEGSKA (reference sequence).

This clonotype has more than one count but fewer than ten. J is TRBJ2-7 and V is TRBV19, with 10 bases that match TRBD2. V trimming: 1 base; J trimming: 3 bases; junction bases outside the gene matches: 3. Germline V CDR1 and CDR2: LNHDA, SQIVND (reference sequence). The CDR3 is 15 residues long. The CDR3 DNA sequence: TGTGCCAGTAGTATAGTAGCGGGAGGAATCTACGAGCAGTACTTC. Encoded protein: CASSIVAGGIYEQYF.

The gene calls are TRBV11-2 and TRBJ2-6; possible D gene TRBD2, 5 bases. Trimming stripped 6 bases from V and 2 bases from J, with 14 bases between. The CDR3 extends over 16 amino acids. CDR1 and CDR2 (germline): SGHAT, FQNNGV. This chain's CDR3 is CASRSLGKAGANVLTF. CDR3 sequence (DNA): TGTGCCAGCAGATCCCTCGGGAAGGCTGGGGCCAACGTCCTGACTTTC.

The rearrangement links TRBV4-2 to TRBJ1-1; possibly TRBD1 for D (6 bases). The CDR3 is 13 residues long. V lost 2 bases and J 7 bases, leaving 11 bases between the germline ends. Germline-derived CDR1 and CDR2 are LGHNA and YNFKEQ. The CDR3 nucleotides read TGTGCCAGCAGCCAACCCGACAGGATTGAAGCTTTCTTT. Protein: CASSQPDRIEAFF.

This clonotype was observed a few times. The J gene is TRBJ2-3, the V gene TRBV20-1; the match to TRBD2 covers 10 bases. Trimming cost V 1 base and J 3 bases; bases outside gene matches: 4. The CDR3 length is 15 residues. The germline V gene has CDR1 DFQATT and CDR2 SNEGSKA (reference sequence). The CDR3 DNA sequence: TGCAGTGCTAGAGCCCTAGCGGGGGCTACAGATACGCAGTATTTT. This encodes CSARALAGATDTQYF.

This clonotype was picked up many times. The gene calls are TRBV20-1 and TRBJ2-5; the D gene is possibly TRBD1 (6 bases). Trimming left V 6 bases short and J 4 bases short, with 12 bases between. The germline V gene encodes CDR1 DFQATT and CDR2 SNEGSKA (reference sequence). The CDR3 is 12 residues long. Here the CDR3 reads CSATTGRETQYF. The CDR3, as DNA: TGCAGTGCCACCACAGGGAGAGAGACCCAGTACTTC.

V is TRBV10-3 and J is TRBJ2-4, with D tentatively TRBD2 (6 bases). V was clipped by 2 bases and J by 2 bases, with 13 bases between them. From germline, CDR1 is ENHRY and CDR2 SYGVKD. The CDR3 is 16 residues long. CDR3 residues: CAISETGGSSKNIQYF. The CDR3 nucleotides read TGTGCCATCAGTGAGACCGGGGGAAGCTCCAAAAACATTCAGTACTTC.